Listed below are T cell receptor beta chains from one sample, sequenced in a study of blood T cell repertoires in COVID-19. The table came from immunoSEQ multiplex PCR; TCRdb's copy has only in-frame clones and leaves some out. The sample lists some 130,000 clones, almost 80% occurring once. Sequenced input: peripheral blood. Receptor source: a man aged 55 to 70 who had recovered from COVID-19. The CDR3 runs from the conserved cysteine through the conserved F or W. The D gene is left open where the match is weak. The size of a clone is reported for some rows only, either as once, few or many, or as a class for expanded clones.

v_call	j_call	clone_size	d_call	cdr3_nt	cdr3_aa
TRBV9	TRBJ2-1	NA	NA	TGTGCCAGCAGCCCAAGGGATAGCGGCATACCCCACAATGAGCAGTTCTTC	CASSPRDSGIPHNEQFF
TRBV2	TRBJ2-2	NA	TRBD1	TGTGCCAGCGCTTGGACAGGGCTTCATCGGGTGACGGACACCGGGGAGCTGTTTTTT	CASAWTGLHRVTDTGELFF
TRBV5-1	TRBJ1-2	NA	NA	TGCGCCAGCAGCCTGGTAGGGGTGTCGGGCTCTGGCTACACCTTC	CASSLVGVSGSGYTF
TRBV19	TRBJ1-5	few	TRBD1	TGTGCCAGTAGGACATACGGGACAGTGATCAATCAGCCCCAGCATTTT	CASRTYGTVINQPQHF
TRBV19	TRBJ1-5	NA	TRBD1	TGTGCCAGTAGTAGGGGGTACAGGGGCGGGCATCAGCCCCAGCATTTT	CASSRGYRGGHQPQHF
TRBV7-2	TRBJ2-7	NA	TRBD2	TGTGCCAGCAGCTTAGTAGCGGGCGAGCAGTACTTC	CASSLVAGEQYF
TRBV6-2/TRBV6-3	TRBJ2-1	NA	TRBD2	TGTGCCAGCAGACCTGAAACGAACGCCCAACTAGCGGGAGGTGCCTACTCCTACAATGAGCAGTTCTTC	CASRPETNAQLAGGAYSYNEQFF
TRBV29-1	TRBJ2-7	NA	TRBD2	TGCAGCGTTGTAGCGGGAGGCCTCTACGAGCAGTACTTC	CSVVAGGLYEQYF
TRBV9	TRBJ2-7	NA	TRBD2	TGTGCCAGCAGTACCGGGACTAGTCCGTACGAGCAGTACTTC	CASSTGTSPYEQYF
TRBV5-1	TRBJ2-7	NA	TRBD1	TGCGCCAGCAGCTCACAGGGGGACTCCTACGAGCAGTACTTC	CASSSQGDSYEQYF
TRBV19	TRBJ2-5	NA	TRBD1	TGTGCCAGTAGCCCGGACAGGGAAGAGACCCAGTACTTC	CASSPDREETQYF
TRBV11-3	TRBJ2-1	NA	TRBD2	TGTGCCAGCAGCTTAGCCCGAGGACTAGCGGGCCCAGACGGCATTGAGCAGTTCTTC	CASSLARGLAGPDGIEQFF
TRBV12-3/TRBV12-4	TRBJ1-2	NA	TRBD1	TGTGCCAGCAGTTCGGACAGGGGCAGGGGCTACACCTTC	CASSSDRGRGYTF
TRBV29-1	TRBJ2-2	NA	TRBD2	TGCAGCGTTGCCGGGACTAGCGGTGGCGGGGACACCGGGGAGCTGTTTTTT	CSVAGTSGGGDTGELFF
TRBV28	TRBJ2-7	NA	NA	TGTGCCAGCAGTTTATCCGGCGGATCCTACGAGCAGTACTTC	CASSLSGGSYEQYF
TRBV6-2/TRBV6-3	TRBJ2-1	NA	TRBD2	TGTGCCAGCAGTTGGACTAGCGGGCCTGTTAGCTCCTACAATGAGCAGTTCTTC	CASSWTSGPVSSYNEQFF
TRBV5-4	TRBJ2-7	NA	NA	TGTGCCAGCAGCCTTTCGTCAGGGGCCGAGCAGTACTTC	CASSLSSGAEQYF